These 17 T cell receptor beta chains were sequenced from one sample in a study of cytomegalovirus exposure and HLA in healthy donors. The protocol was immunoSEQ multiplex PCR, while the TCRdb copy is restricted to in-frame clones and leaves out a portion. The profile shows under 200,000 clones, 91% of them singletons. Input material: PBMCs. These receptors all stem from a woman aged 18-29 years in good health and CMV-seropositive.

The chain recombines TRBV18 with TRBJ1-1; D uncertain. V dropped 3 bases and J dropped 11 bases, with 13 bases sitting between them. The CDR3 has 12 amino acids. Germline V gives CDR1 KGHSH, CDR2 LQKENI. The CDR3 coding sequence is TGTGCCAGCTCACCGCCGGTGGAGGCCGCTTTCTTT. Protein sequence: CASSPPVEAAFF.

The CDR3 region is CASSRGPVGAGNTIYF. The CDR3 DNA sequence: TGTGCCAGCAGTCGCGGTCCCGTGGGGGCGGGAAACACCATATATTTT. V is TRBV25-1 and J is TRBJ1-3, with a tentative D call TRBD1 (6 bases). Per germline, CDR1 MGHDK and CDR2 SYGVNS. V lost 5 bases and J lost 4, with 18 bases in between. The CDR3 is 16 residues long.

This rearrangement joins TRBV29-1 to TRBJ2-3; 11 bases agree with TRBD2. This CDR3 is built from 17 residues. The J segment lost 0 bases and the V segment lost 7 bases, leaving 12 bases of the junction unmatched. Germline values: CDR1 SQVTM, CDR2 ANQGSEA. The CDR3 DNA reads as TGCAGCGCGCACCGGCTAGCGGGGGGACAAAGCACAGATACGCAGTATTTT. Translated: CSAHRLAGGQSTDTQYF.

The chain has TRBV27 and TRBJ1-2, with 7 bases that match TRBD1. The trim removed 6 bases at V and 3 bases at J, leaving 13 bases unmatched. This CDR3 is 16 amino acids long. Germline V CDR1 and CDR2: MNHEY, SMNVEV (reference sequence). The CDR3 region is CASSRDRKDWDYGYTF. The CDR3 DNA reads TGTGCCAGCAGCCGGGACAGAAAGGATTGGGACTATGGCTACACCTTC.

This chain joins TRBV7-8 and TRBJ2-7; 8 bases align to TRBD1. The CDR3 has 14 residues. Per germline, CDR1 SGHVS and CDR2 FQNEAQ. The V segment lost 5 bases and the J segment 4 bases; nucleotides outside the gene matches: 7. The CDR3 coding sequence is TGTGCCAGCAGCCCAGGGACAGGAGTTTACGAGCAGTACTTC. Encoded protein: CASSPGTGVYEQYF.

The chain joins TRBV5-4 to TRBJ1-4; a possible D gene is TRBD1 (6 bases). The CDR3 totals 15 residues. V dropped 4 bases and J dropped 2 bases, with 12 bases sitting between them. Germline V gene lookup returns CDR1 SGHNT and CDR2 YYREEE (reference sequence). Written as DNA, the CDR3 is TGTGCCAGCAGCCCGTCACAGGGCACTAATGAAAAACTGTTTTTT. Amino acid sequence: CASSPSQGTNEKLFF.

The rearrangement links TRBV30 to TRBJ2-2; 8 bases agree with TRBD2. This CDR3 has 11 residues. The germline V gene has CDR1 GTSNPN and CDR2 SVGIG (reference sequence). V trimming: 6 bases; J trimming: 12 bases; junction bases outside the gene matches: 6. Written as DNA, the CDR3 is TGTGCCTGCCCCACGGGGGGGAAGCTGTTTTTT. Translation: CACPTGGKLFF. Using reference TRBV30 and TRBJ2-2 for the parts outside the CDR3, the full variable domain is SQTIHQWPATLVQPVGSPLSLECTVEGTSNPNLYWYRQAAGRGLQLLFYSVGIGQISSEVPQNLSASRPQDRQFILSSKKLLLSDSGFYLCACPTGGKLFFGEGSRLTVL.

This clone was found a few times. This chain connects TRBV18 to TRBJ1-5, with 8 nucleotides matching TRBD1. The CDR3 sequence is 15 residues long. The germline V gene has CDR1 KGHSH and CDR2 LQKENI. V shed 5 bases, J shed 7 bases, and the junction held 10 bases outside the gene matches. The CDR3 here is CASSATLDRDQPQHF. CDR3 in DNA: TGTGCCAGCTCAGCCACACTGGACAGGGACCAGCCCCAGCATTTT.

V is TRBV5-1 and J is TRBJ1-5; 8 positions agree with TRBD1. J lost 6 bases, V lost 4 bases, and 9 bases had no gene match. CDR1 is SGHRS and CDR2 is YFSETQ in the germline V gene. The CDR3 covers 15 residues. CDR3 nucleotides: TGCGCCAGCAGCCCTAAAGGGACAGGCAGTCAGCCCCAGCATTTT. This translates into CASSPKGTGSQPQHF.

The chain combines TRBV7-9 with TRBJ1-2; TRBD1 agrees at 9 bases. This CDR3 comprises 16 residues. Germline V lookup: CDR1 SEHNR, CDR2 FQNEAQ (reference sequence). With 5 bases clipped from V and 5 bases from J, the junction kept 12 bases outside the gene matches. CDR3 loop: CASSHDVGQGYYGYTF. The CDR3 DNA is TGTGCCAGCAGCCACGACGTAGGACAGGGGTATTATGGCTACACCTTC.

This chain links TRBV10-2 with TRBJ2-7; TRBD1 matches at 11 bases. V trimming: 10 bases; J trimming: 4 bases; junction bases outside the gene matches: 9. Looked up from germline, CDR1 is WSHSY and CDR2 is SAAADI. The CDR3 has 14 amino acids. The CDR3 loop is CAITPGTGGYEQYF. The CDR3 DNA reads TGCGCCATTACCCCCGGGACAGGGGGTTACGAGCAGTACTTC.

The chain links TRBV21-1 to TRBJ1-2; the table's D call TRBD1 went unverified against the DNA. TRBV21-1 is a pseudogene locus. The CDR3 spans 14 residues. This CDR3 is CASSKVHSQYGYTF. The CDR3 DNA reads TGTGCCAGCAGCAAAGTACACAGTCAATATGGCTACACCTTC.

V usage is TRBV2 and J usage is TRBJ2-3; 8 bases align to TRBD1. Germline trimming cut 8 bases from V and 1 base from J; bases unmatched to any gene: 5. Germline V gene lookup returns CDR1 SNHLY and CDR2 FYNNEI. The CDR3 contains 14 residues. The CDR3 coding sequence is TGTGCCAGCGGGGCGGACAGGGGCACAGATACGCAGTATTTT. Its translation is CASGADRGTDTQYF.

V usage is TRBV28 and J usage is TRBJ1-3; the D gene is possibly TRBD1 (5 bases). CDR1 is MDHEN and CDR2 is SYDVKM in the germline V gene. The length of the CDR3 is 16 residues. The V and J ends lost 1 base and 0 bases respectively, with 10 bases between them. DNA for the CDR3: TGTGCCAGCAGTTTATCCCGGACACTCTCTGGAAACACCATATATTTT. Protein: CASSLSRTLSGNTIYF.

V gene TRBV13 combines with J gene TRBJ2-5; 11 nucleotides line up with TRBD1. J gave up 5 bases and V 1 base, and 3 bases lay outside the gene matches. Germline CDR1 reads PRHDT; CDR2 reads FYEKMQ (reference sequence). This CDR3 region has 15 residues. The CDR3 region is CASSLVGTGGETQYF. Here the CDR3 DNA reads TGTGCCAGCAGCTTAGTTGGGACAGGGGGGGAGACCCAGTACTTC.

The rearrangement uses TRBV6-6 and TRBJ2-1; D is possibly TRBD1 (5 bases). The CDR3 extends over 15 amino acids. Between the trimmed V and J ends, which lost 5 bases and 0 bases, there was a span of 11 bases. Germline assignment: CDR1 MNHNY and CDR2 SVGAGI (reference sequence). CDR3 nucleotides: TGTGCCAGCAGTATCGACAGAAGCTCCTACAATGAGCAGTTCTTC. Residues: CASSIDRSSYNEQFF.

The rearrangement uses TRBV7-9 and TRBJ2-7; TRBD1 matches at 8 bases. There are 14 residues in the CDR3. V trimming: 5 bases; J trimming: 6 bases; junction bases outside the gene matches: 9. The germline V gene has CDR1 SEHNR and CDR2 FQNEAQ (reference sequence). DNA of the CDR3: TGTGCCAGCAGCCCCCAGGGGGCGCAGGCCGAGCAGTACTTC. It yields the protein CASSPQGAQAEQYF.